The 16 T cell receptor beta chains reported below all come from one sample, sequenced in a study of T cells in women clearing cervical HPV infection. Sequenced by immunoSEQ multiplex PCR; TCRdb stores in-frame clones only, minus some. This listing includes fewer than 35,000 clones. The sample was blood buffy coat. The source of these receptors is a woman between 18 and 70 years old with a cervical HPV16 infection that either progressed to CIN3+ or cleared (not recorded which).

With respect to this clone: The read comes to an end 3 residues before the CDR3 does, leaving the germline J gene to fill in the end. The rearrangement uses TRBV19 and TRBJ1-6, with D perhaps matching TRBD1 (6 bases). The V gene lost 3 bases and the J gene lost 7 bases, with 16 bases spanning the gap. This CDR3 is 16 amino acids long. Germline V CDR1 and CDR2: LNHDA, SQIVND (reference sequence). The chain's CDR3 is CASSMRTTGMNSPLHF. The CDR3 bases that were read are TGTGCCAGTAGTATGCGGACCACAGGGATGAATTCACCC.

As concerns this clone: The read gets to within 3 residues of the CDR3 end, and the germline J gene fills in the rest. The rearrangement joins TRBV5-1 to TRBJ1-2, with D possibly TRBD1 on 6 matching bases. Trimming shortened V by 4 bases and J by 5 bases, and 15 bases separated the two germline ends. CDR1 and CDR2 (germline): SGHRS, YFSETQ. CDR3 length: 14 residues. Partial CDR3 DNA: TGCGCCAGCAGCCGAGAGGACAGACCATATGGC. It specifies CASSREDRPYG. The full CDR3 reads CASSREDRPYGYTF.

With regard to this clone: The read finishes 3 residues shy of the CDR3 end, and the germline J gene is used to complete it. The chain joins TRBV2 to TRBJ2-1, with a tentative D call TRBD2 (7 bases). V lost 7 bases, J lost 0 bases, and 16 bases lay in between. CDR1 is SNHLY, CDR2 FYNNEI, per germline. The CDR3 spans 16 residues. CDR3 DNA, as far as it was read: TGTGCCAGCACCCGACGGGGGGCAGGCTCCTACAATGAG. Translating it yields CASTRRGAGSYNE. The entire CDR3 protein reads CASTRRGAGSYNEQFF.

As to this clone: The read terminates 3 residues before the CDR3 end, so the remaining end is supplied by the germline J gene. The chain uses TRBV11-2 and TRBJ2-4; 7 positions agree with TRBD2. CDR1 and CDR2 (germline): SGHAT, FQNNGV. Trimming at V came to 6 bases and at J to 3 bases, leaving 5 bases not matched to a gene. The CDR3 loop spans 14 amino acids. The CDR3 is CASSESGGKNIQYF. CDR3 DNA, as far as it was read: TGTGCCAGCAGTGAGTCGGGGGGCAAAAACATT.

About this clone itself: The CDR3 end lies 3 residues beyond the end of the read and is filled in from the germline J gene. This chain links TRBV7-3 with TRBJ1-1; no clear D gene. CDR1 is SGHTA and CDR2 is FQGTGA in the germline V gene. The CDR3 totals 14 residues. Trimming took 3 bases from V and 0 from J, leaving 8 bases between them. The CDR3 is CASSLAPVNTEAFF. The covered CDR3 bases are TGTGCCAGCAGCTTGGCACCCGTGAACACTGAA.

The chain's CDR3 is CASSSGTSGGPLRYEQFF. The part of the CDR3 DNA that was read is TGTGCCAGCAGCTCCGGGACTAGCGGGGGCCCCCTTAGGTATGAG. The chain couples TRBV12-3 or TRBV12-4 to TRBJ2-1, with 14 bases fitting TRBD2. Read sequence stops 3 residues before the CDR3 end, and the germline J gene provides the missing end. V gave up 6 bases and J gave up 8 bases; unmatched junction bases: 15. The CDR3 contains 18 residues.

Concerning this clone itself: The CDR3 extends 3 residues past the end of the read, so its final part is completed from the germline J gene. This chain connects TRBV2 to TRBJ1-5; D is unclear. Per the germline V gene, CDR1 is SNHLY and CDR2 is FYNNEI. The CDR3 length is 14 residues. Trimming took 4 bases from V and 1 from J, leaving 8 bases between them. The CDR3 sequence: CASSGSLSNQPQHF. The CDR3 bases that were read are TGTGCCAGCAGTGGCTCTCTAAGCAATCAGCCC.

As regards this clone: The read is 3 residues too short to cover the CDR3 end, so that end is filled in from the germline J gene. The chain is built from TRBV6-1 and TRBJ2-3, with TRBD2 matching over 14 bases. Trimming cost V 3 bases and J 4 bases; bases outside gene matches: 0. CDR3 length: 15 amino acids. Germline-derived CDR1 and CDR2 are MNHNS and SASEGT. CDR3 region: CASSETSGGADTQYF. The CDR3 bases that were read are TGTGCCAGCAGTGAGACTAGCGGGGGGGCAGATACG.

With regard to this clone: The read terminates 3 residues before the CDR3 end, so the remaining end is supplied by the germline J gene. The V and J genes are TRBV7-6 and TRBJ2-7, with TRBD1 matching 7 bases. Germline lookup yields CDR1 SGHVS and CDR2 FNYEAQ. The V gene end was trimmed by 5 bases and the J gene end by 6 bases; junction bases not matched to a gene: 13. This CDR3 is 15 amino acids long. This chain's CDR3 is CASSLLFTGVGEQYF. The sequenced part of the CDR3 DNA is TGTGCCAGCAGCCTTCTCTTCACAGGGGTGGGCGAG. Filled out from reference TRBV7-6 and TRBJ2-7, the complete variable domain reads GAGVSQSPRYKVTKRGQDVALRCDPISGHVSLYWYRQALGQGPEFLTYFNYEAQQDKSGLPNDRFSAERPEGSISTLTIQRTEQRDSAMYRCASSLLFTGVGEQYFGPGTRLTVT.

Regarding this clone: From the germline J gene comes the end of the CDR3, since the read stops 3 residues before it. The chain uses TRBV7-6 and TRBJ1-1; D might be TRBD1 (5 bases). Germline CDR1 SGHVS, CDR2 FNYEAQ. V shed 1 base and J shed 0 bases, with 9 bases lying between them. This CDR3 is 15 amino acids long. The CDR3 loop is CASSLEGQMNTEAFF. Incomplete CDR3 DNA: TGTGCCAGCAGCTTAGAGGGGCAGATGAACACTGAA.

Concerning this clone itself: Coverage ceases 3 residues before the CDR3 finishes, and the germline J gene fills in the end. This chain connects TRBV6-4 to TRBJ2-2; TRBD2 aligns across 7 bases. Per the germline V gene, CDR1 is MRHNA and CDR2 is SNTAGT. This CDR3 spans 15 amino acids. V lost 6 bases, J lost 1 base, and 5 bases stayed unmatched. The CDR3 DNA, read in part, is TGTGCCAGCAGGGGGGGGGTTCTGAACACCGGGGAG. Encoded protein: CASRGGVLNTGE. The CDR3 as a whole reads CASRGGVLNTGELFF.

To note about this clone: The CDR3 is cut off 3 residues early in the read; its end comes from the germline J gene. V and J are TRBV6-2 or TRBV6-3 and TRBJ1-1; 8 nucleotides agree with TRBD1. The germline V gene has CDR1 MNHEY and CDR2 SVGEGT. V lost 6 bases, J lost 3 bases, and 6 bases stayed unmatched. This CDR3 is built from 14 residues. The CDR3 sequence: CASRWTGRDTEAFF. CDR3 bases read: TGTGCCAGCAGGTGGACAGGGAGGGACACTGAA.

Of note for this clone: One end of the junction does not line up with germline, which may come from a read error. CDR3 sequence reads: CASSQESSTQYF. Incomplete CDR3 DNA: TGCGCCAGCAGCCAAGAAAGTAGTACG. The chain joins TRBV4-2 to TRBJ2-3; no clear D. The read halts 3 residues ahead of the CDR3 end, with the missing end drawn from the germline J gene. Germline assignment: CDR1 LGHNA and CDR2 YNFKEQ. This CDR3 is built from 12 residues.

Turning to this clone: The DNA ends 3 residues before the CDR3 does, and the rest of the CDR3 is filled in from the germline J gene. The chain is built from TRBV5-6 and TRBJ2-3, with 10 bases lining up with TRBD2. Germline CDR1 is SGHDT and CDR2 is YYEEEE. V lost 2 bases to trimming and J lost 5 bases; unmatched junction nucleotides: 5. The CDR3 contains 15 residues. The sequenced CDR3 bases are TGTGCCAGCAGCTTCTGGCGACTAGCGGGAGATACG. This sequence encodes CASSFWRLAGDT. The entire CDR3 reads CASSFWRLAGDTQYF.

Worth noting for this clone: The read falls 3 residues short of the CDR3 end, and the missing part is taken from the germline J gene. The chain links TRBV12-3 or TRBV12-4 to TRBJ1-1, with TRBD1 identical over 7 bases. The V segment lost 5 bases and the J segment 1 base; nucleotides outside the gene matches: 10. The CDR3 consists of 16 residues. CDR3 amino acids: CASSPRQGRGNTEAFF. The CDR3 DNA, read in part, is TGTGCCAGCAGTCCTAGACAGGGACGGGGGAACACTGAA.

Turning to this clone: The read comes to an end 3 residues before the CDR3 does, leaving the germline J gene to fill in the end. The chain has TRBV11-1 and TRBJ2-3, with D unclear. The CDR3 contains 14 residues. Per germline, CDR1 SGHAT and CDR2 FQDESV (reference sequence). V shed 3 bases and J shed 0 bases, with 7 bases lying between them. CDR3 DNA (partial): TGTGCCAGCAGCTTGTGGCAGAGCACAGATACG. It is translated as CASSLWQSTDT. The whole CDR3 sequence reads CASSLWQSTDTQYF.